The 18 T cell receptor beta chains presented below share a single source sample, sequenced in a study of cytomegalovirus exposure and HLA in healthy donors. Using immunoSEQ multiplex PCR, the repertoire was profiled, and TCRdb retains in-frame clones only, with some absent. The sample has 180,000 or so clones; 75% to 85% are singletons. Sequenced input: PBMCs. These receptors came from a woman aged 25 to 39 in good health and CMV-seropositive.

The rearrangement joins TRBV6-6 to TRBJ1-5; D uncertain. This CDR3 region has 13 residues. Trimming left V 2 bases short and J 5 bases short, with 7 bases between. The germline V gene encodes CDR1 MNHNY and CDR2 SVGAGI (reference sequence). The CDR3 is CASSYPGHQPQHF. The CDR3 nucleotides are TGTGCCAGCAGTTACCCTGGCCATCAGCCCCAGCATTTT.

This chain uses TRBV2 with TRBJ2-5; TRBD2 matches 10 bases. The CDR3 is 15 amino acids. After removal of 4 bases from V and 5 bases from J, the junction contained 7 bases not matched to a gene. CDR1 and CDR2 (germline): SNHLY, FYNNEI. The CDR3 region has the DNA TGTGCCAGCAGTGGATCAGCGGGAGGGCTGGAGACCCAGTACTTC. This gives the protein CASSGSAGGLETQYF.

The gene calls are TRBV6-6 and TRBJ2-7, with a weak D call TRBD2 (5 bases). V was cut by 2 bases and J by 0 bases, with 8 bases left in between. Germline V gene sequence: CDR1 MNHNY, CDR2 SVGAGI (reference sequence). This CDR3 contains 14 residues. As DNA, the CDR3 is TGTGCCAGCAGTTACGAGGGAAGCTCCTACGAGCAGTACTTC. This gives the protein CASSYEGSSYEQYF.

The chain links TRBV9 to TRBJ1-1; TRBD1 is a possible D gene (6 bases). V lost 0 bases and J lost 4, with 13 bases in between. Germline-derived CDR1 and CDR2 are SGDLS and YYNGEE. This CDR3 comprises 15 residues. The DNA of the CDR3 is TGTGCCAGCAGCGTAGGGAACAGGGTCGGCACTGAAGCTTTCTTT. Translating it yields CASSVGNRVGTEAFF.

This clone has just a few counts. The chain uses TRBV9 and TRBJ1-2, with no clear D. Germline V gene lookup returns CDR1 SGDLS and CDR2 YYNGEE. V lost 0 bases and J 0 bases, leaving 3 bases between the germline ends. The CDR3 loop spans 13 amino acids. Here the CDR3 reads CASSVGANYGYTF. The CDR3 DNA follows: TGTGCCAGCAGCGTAGGAGCTAACTATGGCTACACCTTC.

This chain links TRBV4-2 with TRBJ1-4, with D possibly being TRBD1 (5 bases). The germline V gene has CDR1 LGHNA and CDR2 YNFKEQ. Trimming took off 4 bases at V and 3 bases at J, with 9 bases between the two ends. The CDR3 covers 14 residues. CDR3 region: CASSPGTANEKLFF. The CDR3 coding sequence is TGTGCCAGCAGCCCCGGGACTGCTAATGAAAAACTGTTTTTT.

This clone was observed once. The chain joins TRBV9 to TRBJ1-5, with D uncertain. Trimming removed 3 bases at V and 7 bases at J, with 8 bases between. The CDR3 has 12 residues. CDR1 and CDR2 from the germline V gene are SGDLS and YYNGEE. Written as DNA, the CDR3 is TGTGCCAGCAGCGGCGAGGGACAGCCCCAGCATTTT. Its translation is CASSGEGQPQHF.

The V call is TRBV27, the J call TRBJ2-3; 7 bases align to TRBD1. CDR1 and CDR2 from the germline V gene are MNHEY and SMNVEV (reference sequence). The J segment lost 4 bases and the V segment lost 6 bases, leaving 10 bases of the junction unmatched. CDR3 length: 15 residues. This CDR3 is CASSHIQGIADTQYF. DNA for the CDR3: TGTGCCAGCAGCCATATACAGGGGATCGCAGATACGCAGTATTTT.

The chain couples TRBV6-1 to TRBJ2-2; 10 bases agree with TRBD2. The V gene's germline CDR1 is MNHNS and CDR2 SASEGT. The CDR3 totals 15 residues. Losses at the gene ends were 2 bases for V and 7 bases for J; bases not matched to a gene: 4. CDR3 amino acids: CASSELAGGIGELFF. The CDR3 coding sequence is TGTGCCAGCAGTGAATTAGCGGGAGGTATCGGGGAGCTGTTTTTT.

The V and J genes are TRBV5-1 and TRBJ2-1; TRBD2 matches 7 bases. The junction had 10 bases not matched to a gene; V was cut back by 1 base and J by 9 bases. Germline values: CDR1 SGHRS, CDR2 YFSETQ. This CDR3 has 15 amino acids. CDR3 residues: CASSLQGIREAEQFF. The CDR3 DNA sequence: TGCGCCAGCAGCTTGCAAGGCATCCGGGAGGCTGAGCAGTTCTTC.

The chain uses TRBV18 and TRBJ2-4; TRBD2 might be the D (6 bases). Trimming removed 2 bases from V and 7 bases from J, with 27 bases in between. Germline CDR1 is KGHSH and CDR2 is LQKENI. CDR3 length: 19 residues. In DNA, the CDR3 is TGTGCCAGCTCACCAGAGGTTAGGTACGGCGGGACGGGAGAGAACATTCAGTACTTC. This encodes CASSPEVRYGGTGENIQYF.

This clone was observed once. V usage is TRBV29-1 and J usage is TRBJ1-5; D perhaps matches TRBD1 (5 bases). CDR1 SQVTM and CDR2 ANQGSEA come from the germline V gene. The length of the CDR3 is 12 residues. The V end lost 6 bases, the J end lost 6 bases, and 12 bases lay between the germline ends. The CDR3 nucleotides read TGCAGCGTAGTGGTCGGGGGTCAGCCCCAGCATTTT. Translated, it gives CSVVVGGQPQHF.

The V gene is TRBV6-1, the J gene TRBJ1-2; D is unclear. The CDR3 runs to 15 residues. Trimming pared 2 bases from V and 0 bases from J, leaving 10 bases between. Germline V CDR1 and CDR2: MNHNS, SASEGT. CDR3 in DNA: TGTGCCAGCAGTGAATATGGGCCTTCTAACTATGGCTACACCTTC. Translation: CASSEYGPSNYGYTF.

V usage is TRBV4-1 and J usage is TRBJ2-2, with D maybe TRBD2 (6 bases). CDR3 length equals 14 residues. Trimming shortened V by 1 base and J by 7 bases, and 10 bases separated the two germline ends. The germline V gene has CDR1 MGHRA and CDR2 YSYEKL. The CDR3 DNA sequence: TGCGCCAGCAGCCAAGGATATAGCGGCGGGGAGCTGTTTTTT. It encodes CASSQGYSGGELFF.

The chain recombines TRBV7-8 with TRBJ1-2; D unclear. The CDR3 spans 15 residues. Germline V gene lookup returns CDR1 SGHVS and CDR2 FQNEAQ. V shed 4 bases and J shed 0 bases, with 12 bases lying between them. The CDR3 region has the DNA TGTGCCAGCAGCTCAGCCCCGAGCCCTAACTATGGCTACACCTTC. This translates into CASSSAPSPNYGYTF.

This chain uses TRBV28 with TRBJ1-1; D gene unclear. Germline V lookup: CDR1 MDHEN, CDR2 SYDVKM. The V end lost 1 base, the J end lost 1 base, and 10 bases lay between the germline ends. CDR3 length equals 15 residues. CDR3 region: CASSLLLIPNTEAFF. CDR3 nucleotides: TGTGCCAGCAGTTTATTACTGATTCCGAACACTGAAGCTTTCTTT.

This chain links TRBV11-1 with TRBJ1-2; 7 bases are shared with TRBD1. V was clipped by 5 bases and J by 4 bases; unmatched bases: 7. The CDR3 covers 14 residues. Germline CDR1 is SGHAT and CDR2 is FQDESV (reference sequence). CDR3 sequence (DNA): TGTGCCAGCAGCCTAAACAGGGGTGGCTATGGCTACACCTTC. Translating gives CASSLNRGGYGYTF.

This clone was observed once. The chain joins TRBV6-1 to TRBJ1-1; TRBD1 matches 7 bases. The CDR3 covers 13 residues. Germline V lookup: CDR1 MNHNS, CDR2 SASEGT. The V gene end was trimmed by 4 bases and the J gene end by 3 bases; junction bases not matched to a gene: 2. CDR3 in DNA: TGTGCCAGCAGTGGGGACAGCCACACTGAAGCTTTCTTT. It yields the protein CASSGDSHTEAFF.